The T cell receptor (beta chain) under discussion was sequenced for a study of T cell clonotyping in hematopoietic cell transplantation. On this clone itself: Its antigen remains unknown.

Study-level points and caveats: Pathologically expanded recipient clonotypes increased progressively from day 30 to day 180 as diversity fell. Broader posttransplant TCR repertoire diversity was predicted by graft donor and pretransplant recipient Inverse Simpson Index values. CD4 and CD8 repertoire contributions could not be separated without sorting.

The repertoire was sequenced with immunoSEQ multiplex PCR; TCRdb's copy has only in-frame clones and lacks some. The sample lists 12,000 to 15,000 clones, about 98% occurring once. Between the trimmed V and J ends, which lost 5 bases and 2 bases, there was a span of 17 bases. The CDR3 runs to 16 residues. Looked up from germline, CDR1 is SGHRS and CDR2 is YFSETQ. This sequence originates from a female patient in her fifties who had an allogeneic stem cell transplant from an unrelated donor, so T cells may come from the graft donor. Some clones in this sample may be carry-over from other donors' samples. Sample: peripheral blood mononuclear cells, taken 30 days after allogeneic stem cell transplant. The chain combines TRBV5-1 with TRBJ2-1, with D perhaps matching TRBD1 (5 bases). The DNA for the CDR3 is TGCGCCAGCAGTCTGGGTTCCAGGGTAACCTACAATGAGCAGTTCTTC. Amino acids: CASSLGSRVTYNEQFF.